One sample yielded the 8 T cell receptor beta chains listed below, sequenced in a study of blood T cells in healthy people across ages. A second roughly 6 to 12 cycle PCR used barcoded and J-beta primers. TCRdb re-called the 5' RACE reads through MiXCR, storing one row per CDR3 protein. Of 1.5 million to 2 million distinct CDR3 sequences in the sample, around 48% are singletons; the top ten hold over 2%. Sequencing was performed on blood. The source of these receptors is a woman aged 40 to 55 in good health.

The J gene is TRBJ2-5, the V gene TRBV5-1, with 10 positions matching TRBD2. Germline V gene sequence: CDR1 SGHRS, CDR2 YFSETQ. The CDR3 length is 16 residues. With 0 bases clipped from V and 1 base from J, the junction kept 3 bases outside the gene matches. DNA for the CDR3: TGCGCCAGCAGCTTGGGGACTAGCGGTAGCCAAGAGACCCAGTACTTC. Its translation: CASSLGTSGSQETQYF.

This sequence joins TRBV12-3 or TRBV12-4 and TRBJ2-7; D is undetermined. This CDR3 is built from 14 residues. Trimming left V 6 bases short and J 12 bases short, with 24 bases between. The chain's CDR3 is CASSDRPMKNIRYF. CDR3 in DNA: TGTGCCAGCAGCGATCGCCCGATGAAAAACATTCGGTACTTC.

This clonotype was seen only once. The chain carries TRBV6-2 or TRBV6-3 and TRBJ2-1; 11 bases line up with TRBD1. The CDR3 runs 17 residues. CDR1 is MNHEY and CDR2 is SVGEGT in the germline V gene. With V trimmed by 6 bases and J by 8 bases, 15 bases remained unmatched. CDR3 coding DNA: TGTGCCAGCAGGGATACTATCGGGACAGGGGGTGGTGATGAGCAGTTCTTC. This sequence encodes CASRDTIGTGGGDEQFF.

DNA of the CDR3: TGCAGTGCCTCAAAGAGGAGGATAGCCTCACCCCTCCACTTT. It encodes CSASKRRIASPLHF. This chain joins TRBV20-1 and TRBJ1-6; D is unresolved. Germline-derived CDR1 and CDR2 are DFQATT and SNEGSKA (reference sequence). Trimming took 6 bases from V and 10 from J, leaving 19 bases between them. The CDR3 extends over 14 amino acids.

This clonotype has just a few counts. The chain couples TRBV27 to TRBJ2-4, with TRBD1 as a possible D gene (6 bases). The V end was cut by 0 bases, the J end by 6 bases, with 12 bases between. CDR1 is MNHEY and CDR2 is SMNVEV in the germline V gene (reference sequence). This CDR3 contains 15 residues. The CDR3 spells CASSLSPDRLNIQYF. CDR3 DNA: TGTGCCAGCAGTTTATCTCCTGACAGGCTAAACATTCAGTACTTC.

CDR3 amino acids: CASSHMLQGFPEAFF. CDR3 DNA: TGTGCCAGCAGCCACATGCTACAGGGTTTTCCTGAAGCTTTCTTT. V is TRBV7-9 and J is TRBJ1-1; D may be TRBD1 (6 bases). The CDR3 is made up of 15 amino acids. From germline, CDR1 is SEHNR and CDR2 FQNEAQ (reference sequence). The germline V and J ends were trimmed by 5 bases and 6 bases, with 19 bases remaining between them.

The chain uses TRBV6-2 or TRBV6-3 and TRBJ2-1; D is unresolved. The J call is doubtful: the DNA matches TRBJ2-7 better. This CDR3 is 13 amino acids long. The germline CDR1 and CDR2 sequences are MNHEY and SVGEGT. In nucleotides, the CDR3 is TGTGCCAGCAGTCAAAGGGCGTGGGTCGAGCAGTACTTC. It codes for CASSQRAWVEQYF.

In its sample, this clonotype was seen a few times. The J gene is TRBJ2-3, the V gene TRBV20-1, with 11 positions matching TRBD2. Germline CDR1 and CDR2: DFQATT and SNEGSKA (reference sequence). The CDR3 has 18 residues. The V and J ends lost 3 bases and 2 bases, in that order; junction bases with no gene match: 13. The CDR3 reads CSASSGLAGGPATDTQYF. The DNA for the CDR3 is TGCAGTGCTAGCTCAGGTCTAGCGGGGGGACCTGCCACAGATACGCAGTATTTT.